This TCR beta chain was obtained from a study of CD8+ T cells in alopecia areata. Findings and limits, study-wide: Administration of tofacitinib significantly diminished scalp clonality and expanded CD8+ clones within the top 100.

Treatment meaning: oral pan-JAK inhibitor, 5-10 mg twice daily. Reverse transcription of extracted RNA yielded cDNA, which provided the sequencing template. This table comes from immunoSEQ multiplex PCR, and its TCRdb copy is limited to in-frame clones, with some not included. The sample carries roughly 120,000 clones, approximately 59% recorded once. This clone was seen a few times. No antigen is known for it. This sequence originates from a human donor with alopecia areata. The sequencing used CD8+ T cells sorted from blood, collected at week 4, from a patient treated with tofacitinib.

The CDR3 nucleotides read TGCGCCAGCAGCCAGGGGGCTAGCGGGGGGGCGGTAGGGCCAGATACGCAGTATTTT. As protein: CASSQGASGGAVGPDTQYF. The chain recombines TRBV4-1 with TRBJ2-3, with 12 bases fitting TRBD2. Germline CDR1 MGHRA, CDR2 YSYEKL. CDR3 length equals 19 residues. V lost 3 bases, J lost 4 bases, and 14 bases stayed unmatched.